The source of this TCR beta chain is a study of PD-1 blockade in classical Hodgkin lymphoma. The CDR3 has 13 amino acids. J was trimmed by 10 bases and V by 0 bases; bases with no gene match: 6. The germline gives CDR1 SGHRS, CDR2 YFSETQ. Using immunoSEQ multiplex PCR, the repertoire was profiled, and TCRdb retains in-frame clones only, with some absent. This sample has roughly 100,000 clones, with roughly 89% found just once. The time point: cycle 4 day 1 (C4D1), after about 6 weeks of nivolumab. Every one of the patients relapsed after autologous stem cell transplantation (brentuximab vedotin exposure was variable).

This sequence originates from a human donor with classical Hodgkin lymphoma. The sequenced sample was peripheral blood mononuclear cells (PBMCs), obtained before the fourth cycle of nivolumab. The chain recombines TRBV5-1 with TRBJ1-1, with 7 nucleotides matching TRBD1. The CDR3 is CASSLEVQGRAFF. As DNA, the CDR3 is TGCGCCAGCAGCTTGGAGGTACAGGGGCGAGCTTTCTTT. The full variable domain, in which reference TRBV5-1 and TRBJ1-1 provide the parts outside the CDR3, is KAGVTQTPRYLIKTRGQQVTLSCSPISGHRSVSWYQQTPGQGLQFLFEYFSETQRNKGNFPGRFSGRQFSNSRSEMNVSTLELGDSALYLCASSLEVQGRAFFGQGTRLTVV.